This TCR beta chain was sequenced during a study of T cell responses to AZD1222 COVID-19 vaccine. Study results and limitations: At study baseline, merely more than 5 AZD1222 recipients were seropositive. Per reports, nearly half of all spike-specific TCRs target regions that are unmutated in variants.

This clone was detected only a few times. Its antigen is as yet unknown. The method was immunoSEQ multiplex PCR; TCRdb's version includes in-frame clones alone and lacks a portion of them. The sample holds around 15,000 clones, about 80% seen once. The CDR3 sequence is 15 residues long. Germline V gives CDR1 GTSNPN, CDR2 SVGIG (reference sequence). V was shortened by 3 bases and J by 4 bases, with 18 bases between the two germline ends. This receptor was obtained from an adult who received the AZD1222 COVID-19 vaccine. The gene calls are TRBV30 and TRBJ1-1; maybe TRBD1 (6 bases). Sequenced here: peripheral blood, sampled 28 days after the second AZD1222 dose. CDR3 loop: CAWSRLGAAATEAFF. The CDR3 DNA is TGTGCCTGGAGCCGTTTGGGGGCCGCGGCCACTGAAGCTTTCTTT.